This T cell receptor beta chain is from a study of beta chain features in type 1 diabetes (dated by TCRdb to the late 2010s). For context, the study as a whole: Mean age, gender distribution, total cell number and subset yield did not differ between patients and healthy donors. A total of around 100 million sorted cells were examined across all samples, and RNA yield correlated strongly with the number of cells per subset. In the study, TCRB repertoires of sorted circulating CD4+ T cell subsets from recently diagnosed type 1 diabetes patients were compared with those of matched healthy donors. Regulatory and stem cell-like memory subsets were isolated from only 8 patients and roughly 8 healthy donors, whereas naive and central memory subsets came from all 28 donors. Overall results and qualifications from the work: Shorter templates might have been favored by PCR, but patient and control samples were amplified and corrected together, so both groups would have been affected equally by any skew. Fewer insertions and more nucleotide deletions at VDJ recombination sites were observed in patients with type 1 diabetes, implying thymic rearrangement abnormalities. Only small numbers of individuals were included in the HLA sub-analyses, which left unresolved whether HLA type had any influence on TCRB rearrangement. Type 1 diabetes patients showed a moderate but significant shortening of TCRB CDR3 length in all four CD4+ subsets. Because cDNA was sequenced instead of genomic DNA, highly expressing activated cells could be over-represented, though the groups showed no difference in activation or CD3 levels. The naive, central memory and regulatory TCRB repertoires appeared to resemble one another more closely among patients than among healthy donors.

Each donor gave one peripheral blood draw, roughly 120 mL on average, collected into heparinised tubes. Using a panel that included CD45RO, CCR7, CD25, CD127, CD95 and CD27, naive, central memory, regulatory and stem cell-like memory CD4+ T cells were sorted on a BD FACSAria II. Purity was above 95% for every sorted population. PBMCs were isolated immediately by Lymphoprep density gradient centrifugation and stained directly without culture. Samples were stained and sorted in pairs, with one healthy donor and one patient per experiment, so that batch effects were minimized. The CDR1 and CDR2 encoded by the germline V gene are LGHNA and YSLEER. V lost 1 base and J lost 2 bases; the stretch between them is 15 bases long. The CDR3, cysteine through phenylalanine, is 18 amino acids long. The retained sequence is limited to the CDR3, 54 bases, with the frame set at the first base. All of the isolated RNA was reverse transcribed with the High Capacity cDNA Reverse Transcription Kit, so expressed TCRB transcripts were sequenced. Deep immunoSEQ sequencing was performed on naive, central memory and regulatory T cell samples, with an average of about 3.6 million total reads per sample. After sorted cells were lysed in RLT buffer, RNA was extracted with DNase-treated RNeasy Micro or Mini kits, with the choice depending on cell number. Each cell subset was processed separately to prevent cross-contamination, with patient and healthy donor samples processed together. The immunoSEQ multiplex PCR was used to amplify TCRB sequences from cDNA, yielding 87-bp fragments that span the CDR3 region. Sequencing of the amplicons was done on the Illumina HiSeq platform. Processing in the source paper ran as follows. PCR bias was computationally corrected using synthetic template baselines, reads within Hamming distance 2 were collapsed, and singletons that could not be merged were discarded. Reads were aligned against IMGT to assign V, D and J genes, CDR3 length and insertions or deletions at six rearrangement sites. Within each subset, clonotype counts were normalized to sorted cell number, after which true diversity and Gini coefficients were computed with the tcR R package. Repertoire sharing was quantified using the overlap coefficient calculated on TCRB nucleotide sequences. TCRdb re-hosts the immuneACCESS table, in-frame sequences only. Its copies lack some clones; in the studies checked, an unresolved V gene accounts for under half of them, and the cause for the rest is not known. V and J calls plus clone size are reproduced from that table; the DNA served to infer D and trimming. The sample table shows around 300,000 clones, and around 15% are seen once. The ten top clones hold around 7% of the sample.

About this clone: Its specific antigen is unknown. Per-nucleotide qualities are absent, and no much larger clonotype sits a single base away.

The sequence came from a man aged 25-45 years in good health. Rearrangement joined TRBV4-3 to TRBJ2-6, with the D gene uncertain. Sequencing was done on a sample of central memory CD4+ T cells from blood. The CDR3 region: CASSQVGGVSAGANVLTF. The DNA sequence is TGCGCCAGCAGCCAAGTAGGCGGAGTTTCGGCTGGGGCCAACGTCCTGACTTTC.